This TCR beta chain was retrieved from a study of T cell responses to AZD1222 COVID-19 vaccine. On the study more broadly: Pooling of second doses given at about 4 or about 12 weeks was done.

CDR1 GTSNPN and CDR2 SVGIG come from the germline V gene (reference sequence). The CDR3 sequence is 15 residues long. V was shortened by 1 base and J by 5 bases, with 17 bases between the two germline ends. Assay used: immunoSEQ multiplex PCR; TCRdb lists only in-frame clones, some missing. The top ten clones hold 4.1% of a sample with about 130,000 clones, roughly 84% of them seen once. The clonotype originates from an adult in good health. The sequencing used peripheral blood, collected on day 0 of AZD1222 vaccination. V usage is TRBV30 and J usage is TRBJ1-2; possibly TRBD1 for D (5 bases). The CDR3 DNA follows: TGTGCCTGGAGTGCTCCGGGACGGGAATCTTATGGCTACACCTTC. Translated: CAWSAPGRESYGYTF.